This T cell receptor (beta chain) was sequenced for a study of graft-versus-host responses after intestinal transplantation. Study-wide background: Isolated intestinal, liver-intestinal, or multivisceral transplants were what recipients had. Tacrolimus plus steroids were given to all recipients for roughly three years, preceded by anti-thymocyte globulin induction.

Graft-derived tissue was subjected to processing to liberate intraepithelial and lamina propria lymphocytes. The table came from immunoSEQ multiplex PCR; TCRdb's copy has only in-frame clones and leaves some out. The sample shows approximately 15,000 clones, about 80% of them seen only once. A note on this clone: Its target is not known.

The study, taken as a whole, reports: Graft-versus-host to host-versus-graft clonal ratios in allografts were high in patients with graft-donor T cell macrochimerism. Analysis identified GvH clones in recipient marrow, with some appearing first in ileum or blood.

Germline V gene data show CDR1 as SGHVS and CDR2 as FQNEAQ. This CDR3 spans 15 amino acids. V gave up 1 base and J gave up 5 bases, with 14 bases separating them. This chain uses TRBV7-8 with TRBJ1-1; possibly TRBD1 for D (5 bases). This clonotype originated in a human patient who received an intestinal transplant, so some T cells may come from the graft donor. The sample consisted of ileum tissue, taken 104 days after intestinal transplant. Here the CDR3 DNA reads TGTGCCAGCAGCTTAGGCATTGGCTGGGGGACTGAAGCTTTCTTT. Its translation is CASSLGIGWGTEAFF.